Listed here is a single T cell receptor (beta chain). What it binds is not known. This sample stems from a study of Ad26.COV2.S vaccination and SARS-CoV-2 variants. Across the whole study: A participant enrolled in the COV1001 Ad26.COV2.S trial arm provided the sample.

Treatment in this sample: roughly 18 received Ad26.COV2.S at low or high dose, single or two shots; roughly five received placebo; per-sample allocation not given. Material that was analyzed had been drawn on day 63 after the first vaccine or placebo injection. The length of the CDR3 is 14 residues. The ends were cut back, 3 bases at V and 7 bases at J, with 13 bases in the middle. Germline V gene data show CDR1 as LNHDA and CDR2 as SQIVND (reference sequence). Study conclusions and caveats: Possible underestimation of total T cell responses by the TCR breadth and depth analyses was noted. Reported findings describe substantial breadth in spike-specific CD8+ and CD4+ T cell responses following vaccination. Placebo recipients had lower spike-specific TCR breadth than vaccine recipients.

Libraries were prepared by immunoSEQ multiplex PCR; TCRdb keeps only in-frame clonotypes and omits some of them. This table holds roughly 320,000 clones, about nine tenths found once. Material: peripheral blood, obtained in a trial of Ad26.COV2.S vaccine versus placebo. The receptor's source is a person between 18 and 59 years old who received the Ad26.COV2.S COVID-19 vaccine or a placebo. V gene TRBV19 combines with J gene TRBJ1-5; D is possibly TRBD1 (6 bases). The DNA of the CDR3 is TGTGCCAGTAGTATCAGGGGTAGAGGCCAGCCCCAGCATTTT. This translates into CASSIRGRGQPQHF.